A selection of T cell receptor beta chains follows, all from one sample in a study of breast tumors, draining lymph nodes, adjacent tissues. TCRdb re-analysed the multiplex PCR reads in MiXCR, keeping a single row per CDR3 protein. The sample records some 110,000 distinct CDR3 sequences, 30% being singletons. Sequencing used axillary lymph node tissue. The receptor source for this set is a female donor with breast cancer. Some clones in this sample may be carry-over from other donors' samples. Both conserved end residues are part of each CDR3. The D gene is left open where the match is weak. Only some rows state a clone size, as once, few, many or a class for expanded clones.

>TRBV19|NA|14|few|TRBJ1-1
CASSPRGRNTEAFF
TGTGCCAGTAGTCCCCGGGGGAGGAACACTGAAGCTTTCTTT
>TRBV12-3/TRBV12-4|TRBD2|17|many|TRBJ2-1
CASSPLAGGASYNEQFF
TGTGCCAGCAGCCCACTAGCGGGAGGAGCGTCCTACAATGAGCAGTTCTTC
>TRBV28|TRBD2|15|many|TRBJ2-5
CASSSGTSGIGTQYF
TGTGCCAGCAGCTCCGGGACTAGCGGCATCGGGACCCAGTACTTC
>TRBV7-9|TRBD1|15|NA|TRBJ1-6
CASSFSTGVDSPLHF
TGTGCCAGCAGCTTCTCGACAGGGGTAGATTCACCCCTCCACTTT
>TRBV9|TRBD2|15|NA|TRBJ2-7
CASSVTSGDGNEQYF
TGTGCCAGCAGCGTTACTAGCGGCGATGGTAACGAGCAGTACTTC
>TRBV3-1|TRBD2|15|many|TRBJ2-3
CASSPIGRAKDTQYF
TGTGCCAGCAGCCCTATCGGGAGGGCGAAAGATACGCAGTATTTT
>TRBV11-2|TRBD1|14|many|TRBJ2-5
CASSWGQGYETQYF
TGTGCCAGCAGCTGGGGACAGGGCTACGAGACCCAGTACTTC
>TRBV2|NA|14|NA|TRBJ2-1
CASSRDILYNEQFF
TGTGCCAGCAGTAGGGACATCCTTTACAATGAGCAGTTCTTC
>TRBV7-3|TRBD2|17|many|TRBJ2-5
CASSLKPRGDIRETQYF
TGTGCCAGCAGCTTAAAACCGCGGGGGGATATCCGAGAGACCCAGTACTTC
>TRBV7-2|NA|14|NA|TRBJ2-7
CASSLHPEGYEQYF
TGTGCCAGCAGCCTACACCCGGAGGGGTACGAGCAGTACTTC
>TRBV19|NA|13|many|TRBJ2-1
CASTRQEYNEQFF
TGTGCCAGTACCCGACAGGAATACAATGAGCAGTTCTTC
>TRBV5-5|NA|15|NA|TRBJ2-3
CASSLVQAATDTQYF
TGTGCCAGCAGCTTGGTACAGGCGGCGACAGATACGCAGTATTTT
>TRBV6-2/TRBV6-3|NA|12|many|TRBJ1-2
CASKEGVDGYTF
TGTGCCAGCAAGGAGGGGGTTGATGGCTACACCTTC
>TRBV12-3/TRBV12-4|TRBD1|23|NA|TRBJ2-1
CASRPRFSIRTGVATGSYNEQFF
TGTGCCAGCAGGCCGCGATTTAGCATTCGGACAGGGGTTGCCACGGGTTCCTACAATGAGCAGTTCTTC
>TRBV27|TRBD1|17|many|TRBJ2-2
CASSFRGPGGRTGELFF
TGTGCCAGCAGTTTTCGCGGGCCAGGGGGTCGCACCGGGGAGCTGTTTTTT
>TRBV5-1|TRBD2|16|many|TRBJ2-3
CASSLTSGGYTDTQYF
TGCGCCAGCAGCTTGACTAGCGGGGGATACACAGATACGCAGTATTTT
>TRBV29-1|NA|11|NA|TRBJ2-1
CSVAGPNEQFF
TGCAGCGTGGCGGGGCCCAATGAGCAGTTCTTC
>TRBV9|TRBD2|14|many|TRBJ2-5
CASSVVPSGETQYF
TGTGCCAGCAGCGTAGTACCTAGCGGGGAGACCCAGTACTTC
>TRBV30|NA|12|NA|TRBJ1-1
CAWSSDSAEAFF
TGTGCCTGGAGTTCGGATTCCGCTGAAGCTTTCTTT
>TRBV5-1|NA|16|NA|TRBJ2-7
CASSVGLQVMSYEQYF
TGTGCCAGCAGTGTCGGGTTGCAGGTGATGAGCTACGAGCAGTACTTC
>TRBV5-8|TRBD1|15|many|TRBJ1-6
CASSLGTGRNSPLHF
TGTGCCAGCAGCTTGGGGACAGGTCGCAATTCACCCCTCCACTTT
>TRBV12-5|TRBD1|16|many|TRBJ2-5
CASAVRQGGFEETQYF
TGTGCTAGTGCCGTACGACAGGGCGGGTTTGAGGAGACCCAGTACTTC
>TRBV9|NA|12|many|TRBJ2-2
CASSVVTGELFF
TGTGCCAGCAGCGTAGTCACCGGGGAGCTGTTTTTT
>TRBV9|NA|16|many|TRBJ2-1
CASSVGLGTAYNEQFF
TGTGCCAGCAGCGTTGGATTAGGGACGGCCTACAATGAGCAGTTCTTC
>TRBV7-3|TRBD2|17|NA|TRBJ2-1
CASSPYWGSGLYNEQFF
TGTGCCAGCAGCCCCTACTGGGGTAGCGGGCTATACAATGAGCAGTTCTTC
>TRBV9|NA|17|many|TRBJ2-6
CASSGPRTISGANVLTF
TGTGCCAGCAGCGGACCACGGACAATCTCTGGGGCCAACGTCCTGACTTTC
>TRBV7-9|NA|15|many|TRBJ2-1
CASSFEARSYNEQFF
TGTGCCAGCAGCTTCGAGGCGCGTTCCTACAATGAGCAGTTCTTC
>TRBV5-1|NA|16|many|TRBJ2-7
CASSLALEGYSYEQYF
TGCGCCAGCAGCTTGGCGTTGGAGGGTTATTCCTACGAGCAGTACTTC
>TRBV2|NA|17|NA|TRBJ2-6
CASREPGRGNEADVLSF
TGTGCCAGCAGGGAACCGGGGCGGGGCAATGAGGCCGACGTCCTGAGTTTC
>TRBV28|TRBD1|12|once|TRBJ2-3
CASRQGGNEQYF
TGTGCCAGCAGACAGGGGGGAAATGAGCAGTATTTT
>TRBV28|TRBD1|15|many|TRBJ2-7
CASSGAGTGFSEQYF
TGTGCCAGCAGCGGTGCCGGGACAGGGTTTAGCGAGCAGTACTTC
>TRBV5-1|NA|18|NA|TRBJ2-7
CAGRAATSAGGFSYEQYF
TGCGCCGGCAGGGCCGCAACCTCAGCGGGCGGCTTCTCCTACGAGCAGTACTTC
>TRBV29-1|NA|19|NA|TRBJ2-1
CSVPGQGPSGSGTSREQFF
TGCAGCGTCCCGGGACAGGGGCCTAGCGGGAGTGGAACGTCACGTGAGCAGTTCTTC
>TRBV5-6|NA|15|many|TRBJ1-5
CASSNRQDLNQPQHF
TGTGCCAGCAGCAACCGACAGGATCTAAATCAGCCCCAGCATTTT
>TRBV20-1|TRBD1|17|many|TRBJ1-2
CSASGTGGRSHNYGYTF
TGCAGTGCTTCCGGGACAGGGGGCCGGAGCCATAACTATGGCTACACCTTC
>TRBV6-1|NA|13|many|TRBJ2-5
CASRGQWMETQYF
TGTGCCAGCAGAGGACAGTGGATGGAGACCCAGTACTTC
>TRBV20-1|TRBD1|12|many|TRBJ1-1
CSVNRGSTEAFF
TGCAGTGTCAACAGGGGAAGCACTGAAGCTTTCTTT
>TRBV7-3|NA|15|many|TRBJ1-2
CASSSGGRIGDGYTF
TGTGCCAGCAGCTCTGGGGGGAGGATAGGGGATGGCTACACCTTC
>TRBV3-1|TRBD2|16|few|TRBJ2-5
CAGSSGLAHYQETQYF
TGTGCCGGCAGCTCGGGACTAGCGCATTACCAAGAGACCCAGTACTTC
>TRBV9|TRBD2|16|many|TRBJ2-1
CASSVGGGGINNEQFF
TGTGCCAGCAGCGTAGGGGGCGGGGGGATTAACAATGAGCAGTTCTTC
>TRBV9|NA|16|many|TRBJ2-7
CASSLRPGTVAYEQYF
TGTGCCAGCAGCTTAAGACCCGGGACGGTTGCCTACGAGCAGTACTTC
>TRBV5-1|TRBD2|16|NA|TRBJ2-5
CASSAGLARGQETQYF
TGCGCCAGCAGCGCAGGACTAGCGCGGGGGCAAGAGACCCAGTACTTC
>TRBV20-1|TRBD1|16|many|TRBJ2-1
CSARAQGGQSYNEQFF
TGCAGTGCTAGGGCACAGGGGGGCCAGTCCTACAATGAGCAGTTCTTC